This T cell receptor beta chain was observed in a study of shared clonotypes between healthy human individuals. In germline, CDR1 is MNHNY, CDR2 SVGAGI (reference sequence). The CDR3 extends over 14 amino acids. V gave up 6 bases and J gave up 7 bases, with 17 bases separating them. Sequencing was performed with immunoSEQ multiplex PCR; in TCRdb, only in-frame clones are kept and a portion is missing. The profile shows about 960,000 clones, over 75% of them singletons. Specimen: memory CD4+ T cells sorted from blood. Subset given: CD45RA-negative fraction. This rearrangement joins TRBV6-6 to TRBJ2-3; D may be TRBD2 (6 bases). This TCR was sampled from a young man in good health. This CDR3 reads CASSPPGTSHTQYF. In nucleotides, the CDR3 is TGTGCCAGCAGCCCCCCGGGGACTTCCCATACGCAGTATTTT.